The 7 T cell receptor beta chains reported below all come from one sample, sequenced in a study of Graves' ophthalmopathy and Graves' hyperthyroidism. Beta-chain TCR CDR3 regions were amplified from RNA transcripts. An initial RT-PCR round employing HTBI primers preceded a second-round multiplex PCR. TCRdb called the multiplex PCR reads again in MiXCR, with one record for every CDR3 protein. The sample consists of fewer than 600,000 distinct CDR3 sequences, approximately 14% of them appearing once. Sequencing was carried out using blood. Receptor source: a woman between 25 and 40 years old with Graves' ophthalmopathy.

The chain's CDR3 is CASSFRTGTPYTGELFF. The CDR3 bases are TGTGCCAGCAGCTTTCGAACCGGGACACCATACACCGGGGAGCTGTTTTTT. This rearrangement joins TRBV11-2 to TRBJ2-2; tentative D call: TRBD1 (6 bases). Germline V gene lookup returns CDR1 SGHAT and CDR2 FQNNGV. There are 17 residues in the CDR3. V gave up 3 bases and J gave up 3 bases, with 17 bases separating them.

This clonotype was counted a few times. The rearrangement uses TRBV6-4 and TRBJ1-5; D not resolved. The CDR3 is made up of 13 amino acids. From germline, CDR1 is MRHNA and CDR2 SNTAGT. Trimming pared 7 bases from V and 8 bases from J, leaving 15 bases between. CDR3 loop: CASILPHGEPQHF. The CDR3 DNA reads TGTGCCAGCATCCTACCCCACGGGGAGCCCCAGCATTTT.

The sample holds many counts of this clonotype. This chain uses TRBV7-2 with TRBJ2-5, with TRBD2 identical over 13 bases. Germline CDR1 is SGHTA and CDR2 is FQGNSA. J lost 0 bases, V lost 4 bases, and 2 bases had no gene match. The CDR3 length is 16 residues. As DNA, the CDR3 is TGTGCCAGCAGCTCGGGACTAGCGGGGCACCAAGAGACCCAGTACTTC. Residues: CASSSGLAGHQETQYF.

In this sample, this clonotype turned up many times. This sequence joins TRBV6-5 and TRBJ1-1, with 7 bases aligning to TRBD1. The CDR3 is made up of 14 amino acids. The germline CDR1 and CDR2 sequences are MNHEY and SVGAGI. V was pared by 2 bases and J by 1 base, with 1 base of the junction left unmatched. In nucleotides, the CDR3 is TGTGCCAGCAGTTACGACAGGGAGAACACTGAAGCTTTCTTT. This encodes CASSYDRENTEAFF.

There are many counts of this clonotype. V gene TRBV12-3 or TRBV12-4 combines with J gene TRBJ1-1, with D perhaps matching TRBD1 (5 bases). Deletions cut 8 bases from V and 3 bases from J, with 10 bases between. The CDR3 runs to 12 residues. The CDR3 sequence is CASRWGYTEAFF. The CDR3 DNA reads TGTGCCAGCCGGTGGGGGTACACTGAAGCTTTCTTT.

This clonotype was observed at least ten times. This chain joins TRBV28 and TRBJ2-5; 9 positions match TRBD2. The ends lost 3 bases at V and 5 bases at J; junction bases unmatched: 4. CDR1 MDHEN and CDR2 SYDVKM come from the germline V gene. The CDR3 loop spans 14 amino acids. The DNA of the CDR3 is TGTGCCAGCAGTTTCAGGACTAGCGCCGAGACCCAGTACTTC. Its translation is CASSFRTSAETQYF.

The rearrangement uses TRBV19 and TRBJ1-1; tentative D call: TRBD1 (5 bases). The CDR3 consists of 14 residues. Trimming left V 3 bases short and J 4 bases short, with 12 bases between. Germline V gene lookup returns CDR1 LNHDA and CDR2 SQIVND (reference sequence). CDR3 in amino acids: CASSMTADPTEAFF. The CDR3 DNA sequence: TGTGCCAGTAGTATGACAGCCGACCCCACTGAAGCTTTCTTT.